Presented here are 5 T cell receptor beta chains from one specimen sequenced in a study of T cells in Graves' hyperthyroidism and ophthalmopathy. The investigators amplified TCR beta CDR3 regions from RNA transcripts. The HTBI primer set was used in a first-round RT-PCR of the TCR CDR3. TCRdb recomputed calls from the multiplex PCR reads with MiXCR, one row per CDR3 protein. The sample holds roughly 400,000 distinct CDR3 sequences, roughly an eighth seen once. Sample: blood. The receptor source for this set is a man aged 50-60 years with Graves' ophthalmopathy.

This clonotype was detected many times. The chain's CDR3 is CASSLKGEQFF. The CDR3 DNA follows: TGCGCCAGCAGCTTGAAGGGGGAGCAGTTCTTC. The V and J genes are TRBV5-1 and TRBJ2-1, with D possibly TRBD1 on 5 matching bases. V lost 1 base, J lost 10 bases, and 6 bases lay in between. Germline lookup yields CDR1 SGHRS and CDR2 YFSETQ. The CDR3 has 11 amino acids.

This clonotype was found a few times. This chain uses TRBV12-3 or TRBV12-4 with TRBJ1-2; D may be TRBD1 (5 bases). V gave up 4 bases and J gave up 5 bases, with 14 bases separating them. The CDR3 extends over 14 amino acids. The CDR3 sequence: CASSSGRRAYGYTF. CDR3 DNA sequence: TGTGCCAGCAGTTCCGGGCGCAGGGCATATGGCTACACCTTC.

This clonotype was recorded at least ten times. The chain joins TRBV3-1 to TRBJ2-1; 12 positions match TRBD2. CDR3 length: 15 amino acids. Losses at the gene ends were 4 bases for V and 9 bases for J; bases not matched to a gene: 7. The germline V gene encodes CDR1 LGHDT and CDR2 YNNKEL (reference sequence). CDR3 sequence (DNA): TGTGCCAGCAGCCCCGTGACTAGCGGGAGATTTGAGCAGTTCTTC. Amino acids: CASSPVTSGRFEQFF.

This clonotype was found many times. This sequence joins TRBV9 and TRBJ2-7; possibly TRBD2 for D (5 bases). From germline, CDR1 is SGDLS and CDR2 YYNGEE. The CDR3 is made up of 15 amino acids. The V gene lost 4 bases and the J gene lost 5 bases, with 19 bases spanning the gap. The CDR3 spells CASSPRGEISHEQYF. The CDR3 DNA reads as TGTGCCAGCAGCCCTCGTGGGGAGATCAGCCACGAGCAGTACTTC.

A few counts support this clonotype. The chain links TRBV20-1 to TRBJ1-2; D call uncertain. Germline CDR1 is DFQATT and CDR2 is SNEGSKA (reference sequence). V was trimmed by 5 bases and J by 8 bases, leaving 18 bases between them. The CDR3 is 13 amino acids. The CDR3 DNA sequence: TGCAGTGCTCCTCGTCGGGGTATTGGGGGCTACACCTTC. Translated: CSAPRRGIGGYTF.